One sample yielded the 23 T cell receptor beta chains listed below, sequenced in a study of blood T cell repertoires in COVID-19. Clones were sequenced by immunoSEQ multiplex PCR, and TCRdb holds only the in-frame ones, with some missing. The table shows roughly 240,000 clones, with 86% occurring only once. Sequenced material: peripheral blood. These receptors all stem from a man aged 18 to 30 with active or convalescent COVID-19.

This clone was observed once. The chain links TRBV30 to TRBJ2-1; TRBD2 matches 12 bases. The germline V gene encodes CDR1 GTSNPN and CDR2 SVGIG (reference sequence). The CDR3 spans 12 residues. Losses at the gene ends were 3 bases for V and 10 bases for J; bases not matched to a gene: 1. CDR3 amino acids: CAWSGLAGEQFF. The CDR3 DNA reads TGTGCCTGGAGCGGACTAGCGGGGGAGCAGTTCTTC.

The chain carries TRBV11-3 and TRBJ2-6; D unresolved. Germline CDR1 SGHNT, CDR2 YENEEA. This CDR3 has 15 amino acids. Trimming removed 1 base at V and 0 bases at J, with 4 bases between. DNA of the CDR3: TGTGCCAGCAGCTTAGCCCTCTCTGGGGCCAACGTCCTGACTTTC. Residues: CASSLALSGANVLTF.

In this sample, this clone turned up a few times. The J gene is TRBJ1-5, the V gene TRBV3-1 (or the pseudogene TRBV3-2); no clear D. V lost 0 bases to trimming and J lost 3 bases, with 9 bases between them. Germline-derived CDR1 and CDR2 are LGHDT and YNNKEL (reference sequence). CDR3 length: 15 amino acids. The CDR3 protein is CASSQDTRDNQPQHF. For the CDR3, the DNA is TGTGCCAGCAGCCAAGATACGAGGGACAATCAGCCCCAGCATTTT.

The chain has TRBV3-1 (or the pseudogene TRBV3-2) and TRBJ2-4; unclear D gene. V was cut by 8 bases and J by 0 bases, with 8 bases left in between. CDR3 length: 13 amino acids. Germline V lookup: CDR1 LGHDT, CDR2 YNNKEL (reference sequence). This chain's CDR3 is CASGELAKNIQYF. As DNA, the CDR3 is TGTGCCAGCGGAGAGCTAGCCAAAAACATTCAGTACTTC.

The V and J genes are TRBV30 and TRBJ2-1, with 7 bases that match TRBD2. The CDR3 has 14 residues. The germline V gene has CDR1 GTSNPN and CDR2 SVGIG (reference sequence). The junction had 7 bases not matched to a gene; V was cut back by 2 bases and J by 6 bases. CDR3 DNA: TGTGCCTGGAGTACCCGCGGGGGAGGCAATGAGCAGTTCTTC. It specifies CAWSTRGGGNEQFF.

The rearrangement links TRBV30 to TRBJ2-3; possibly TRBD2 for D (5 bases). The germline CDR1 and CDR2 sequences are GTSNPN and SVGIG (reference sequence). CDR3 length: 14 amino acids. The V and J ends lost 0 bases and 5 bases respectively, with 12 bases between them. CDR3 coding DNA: TGTGCCTGGAGTGTACGGAGGAGCCTAGATACGCAGTATTTT. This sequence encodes CAWSVRRSLDTQYF.

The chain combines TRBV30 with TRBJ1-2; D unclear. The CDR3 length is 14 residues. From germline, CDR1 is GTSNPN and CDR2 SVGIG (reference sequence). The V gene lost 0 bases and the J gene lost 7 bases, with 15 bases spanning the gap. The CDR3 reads CAWSVWSSLGGYTF. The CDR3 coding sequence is TGTGCCTGGAGTGTTTGGTCCTCTCTCGGTGGCTACACCTTC.

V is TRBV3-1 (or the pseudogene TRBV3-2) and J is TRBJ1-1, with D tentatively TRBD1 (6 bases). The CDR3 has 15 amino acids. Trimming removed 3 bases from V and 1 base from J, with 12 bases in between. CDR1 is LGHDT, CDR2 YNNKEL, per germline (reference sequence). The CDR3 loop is CASSQQTTGNTEAFF. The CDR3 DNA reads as TGTGCCAGCAGCCAGCAGACGACAGGGAACACTGAAGCTTTCTTT.

The chain's CDR3 is CASSQGAGWLFF. CDR3 nucleotides: TGTGCCAGCAGCCAAGGAGCGGGGTGGTTGTTCTTC. This chain joins TRBV3-1 (or the pseudogene TRBV3-2) and TRBJ2-1; TRBD2 matches 7 bases. V was clipped by 1 base and J by 15 bases; unmatched bases: 6. This CDR3 contains 12 residues. Germline V gene data show CDR1 as LGHDT and CDR2 as YNNKEL (reference sequence).

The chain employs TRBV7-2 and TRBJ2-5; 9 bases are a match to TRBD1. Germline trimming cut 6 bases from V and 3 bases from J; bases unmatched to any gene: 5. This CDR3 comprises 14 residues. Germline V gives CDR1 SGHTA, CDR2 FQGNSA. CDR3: CASSSDRGKETQYF. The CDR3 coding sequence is TGTGCCAGCAGTTCCGACAGGGGGAAAGAGACCCAGTACTTC.

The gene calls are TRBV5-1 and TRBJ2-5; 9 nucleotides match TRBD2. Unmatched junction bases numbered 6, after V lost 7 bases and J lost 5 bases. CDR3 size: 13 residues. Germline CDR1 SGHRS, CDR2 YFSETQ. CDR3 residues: CASGAGGGETQYF. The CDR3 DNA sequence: TGCGCCAGCGGAGCGGGAGGAGGCGAGACCCAGTACTTC. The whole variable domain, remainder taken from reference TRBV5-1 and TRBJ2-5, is KAGVTQTPRYLIKTRGQQVTLSCSPISGHRSVSWYQQTPGQGLQFLFEYFSETQRNKGNFPGRFSGRQFSNSRSEMNVSTLELGDSALYLCASGAGGGETQYFGPGTRLLVL.

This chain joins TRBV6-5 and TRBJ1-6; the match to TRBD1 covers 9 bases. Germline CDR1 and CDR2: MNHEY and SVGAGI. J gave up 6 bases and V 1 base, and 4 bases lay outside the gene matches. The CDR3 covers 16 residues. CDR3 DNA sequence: TGTGCCAGCAGTTACTTGGGACAGGGCGCTAATTCACCCCTCCACTTT. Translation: CASSYLGQGANSPLHF.

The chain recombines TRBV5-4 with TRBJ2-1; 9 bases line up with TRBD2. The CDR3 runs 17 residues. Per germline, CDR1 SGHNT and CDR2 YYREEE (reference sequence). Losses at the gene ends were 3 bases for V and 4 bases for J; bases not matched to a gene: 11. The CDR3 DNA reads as TGTGCCAGCAGCTCCCCGGGGGGAGCGGGGGGTTACAATGAGCAGTTCTTC. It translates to CASSSPGGAGGYNEQFF.

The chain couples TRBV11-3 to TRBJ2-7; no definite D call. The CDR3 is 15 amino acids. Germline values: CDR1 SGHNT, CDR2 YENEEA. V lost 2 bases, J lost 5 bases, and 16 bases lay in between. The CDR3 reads CASSLSDRGMDEQYF. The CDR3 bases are TGTGCCAGCAGCTTATCCGATAGAGGTATGGACGAGCAGTACTTC.

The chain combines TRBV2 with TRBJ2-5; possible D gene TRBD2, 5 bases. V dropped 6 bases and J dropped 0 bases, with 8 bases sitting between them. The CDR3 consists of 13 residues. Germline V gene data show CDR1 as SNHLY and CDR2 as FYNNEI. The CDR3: CASRDSYQETQYF. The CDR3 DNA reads TGTGCCAGCAGGGACTCGTACCAAGAGACCCAGTACTTC.

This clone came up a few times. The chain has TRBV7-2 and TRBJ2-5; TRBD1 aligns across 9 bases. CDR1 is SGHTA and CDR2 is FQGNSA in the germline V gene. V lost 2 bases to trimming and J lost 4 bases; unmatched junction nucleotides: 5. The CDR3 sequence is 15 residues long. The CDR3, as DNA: TGTGCCAGCAGCTTATTAGGACAGGGGTCAGAGACCCAGTACTTC. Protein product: CASSLLGQGSETQYF.

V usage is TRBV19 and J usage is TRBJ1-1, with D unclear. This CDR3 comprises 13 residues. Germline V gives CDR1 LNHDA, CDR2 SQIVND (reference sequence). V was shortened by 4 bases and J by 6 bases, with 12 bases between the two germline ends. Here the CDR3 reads CASSTPLLAEAFF. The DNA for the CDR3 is TGTGCCAGTAGTACCCCATTATTAGCTGAAGCTTTCTTT.

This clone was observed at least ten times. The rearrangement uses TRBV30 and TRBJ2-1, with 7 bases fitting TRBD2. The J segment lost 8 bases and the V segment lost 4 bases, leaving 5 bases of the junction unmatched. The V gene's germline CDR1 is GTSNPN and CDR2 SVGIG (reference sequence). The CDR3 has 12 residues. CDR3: CAWTGGSDEQFF. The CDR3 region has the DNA TGTGCCTGGACCGGCGGGAGTGATGAGCAGTTCTTC.

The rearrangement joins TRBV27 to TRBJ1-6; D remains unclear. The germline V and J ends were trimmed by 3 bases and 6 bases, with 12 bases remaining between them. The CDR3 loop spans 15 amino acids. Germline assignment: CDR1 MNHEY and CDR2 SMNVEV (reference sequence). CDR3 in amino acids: CASSLTWPINSPLHF. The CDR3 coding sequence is TGTGCCAGCAGTTTGACATGGCCGATTAATTCACCCCTCCACTTT.

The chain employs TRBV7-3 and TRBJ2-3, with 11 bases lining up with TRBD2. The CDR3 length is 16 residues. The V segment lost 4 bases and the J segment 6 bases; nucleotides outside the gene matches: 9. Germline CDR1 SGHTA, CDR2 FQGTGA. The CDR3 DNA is TGTGCCAGCAGCTATATAGCGGGGGGGTTTCCCGATACGCAGTATTTT. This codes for CASSYIAGGFPDTQYF.

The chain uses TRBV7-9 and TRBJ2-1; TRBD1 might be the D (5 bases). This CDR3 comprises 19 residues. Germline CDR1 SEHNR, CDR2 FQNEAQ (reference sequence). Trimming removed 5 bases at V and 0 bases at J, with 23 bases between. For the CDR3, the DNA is TGTGCCAGCAGCCCCCTTCTTGCTAGGGGTCCTAGCTCCTACAATGAGCAGTTCTTC. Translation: CASSPLLARGPSSYNEQFF.

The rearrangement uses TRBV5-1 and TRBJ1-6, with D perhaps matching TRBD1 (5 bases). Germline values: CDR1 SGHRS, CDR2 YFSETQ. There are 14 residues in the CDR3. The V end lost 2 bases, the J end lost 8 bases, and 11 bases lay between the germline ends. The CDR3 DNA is TGCGCCAGCAGCTTAAAAGGGGAATATTCACCCCTCCACTTT. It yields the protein CASSLKGEYSPLHF.

CDR3 residues: CASSLQGAYNEQYF. The CDR3 region has the DNA TGTGCCAGCAGCTTACAGGGGGCTTACAACGAGCAGTACTTC. This chain connects TRBV13 to TRBJ2-7; 8 nucleotides agree with TRBD1. Germline V gene sequence: CDR1 PRHDT, CDR2 FYEKMQ (reference sequence). J lost 5 bases, V lost 2 bases, and 5 bases had no gene match. CDR3 size: 14 residues.